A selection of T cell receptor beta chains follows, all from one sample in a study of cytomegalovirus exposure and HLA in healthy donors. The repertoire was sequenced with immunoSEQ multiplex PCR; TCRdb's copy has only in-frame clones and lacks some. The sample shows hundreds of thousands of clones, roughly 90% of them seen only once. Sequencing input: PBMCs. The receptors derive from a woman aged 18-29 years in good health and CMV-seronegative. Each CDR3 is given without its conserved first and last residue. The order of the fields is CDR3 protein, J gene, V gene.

CDR3aa: ASSVPPGQGSYNSPLH
j_gene: TRBJ1-6
v_gene: TRBV11-2

CDR3aa: ASSVGGSEQF
j_gene: TRBJ2-1
v_gene: TRBV9

CDR3aa: ASSVHPGTGELF
j_gene: TRBJ2-2
v_gene: TRBV9

CDR3aa: ASSSGDSGANEQF
j_gene: TRBJ2-1
v_gene: TRBV5-4

CDR3aa: ASSLADRGSSYEQY
j_gene: TRBJ2-7
v_gene: TRBV7-6

CDR3aa: ASSPTSGELF
j_gene: TRBJ2-2
v_gene: TRBV7-3

CDR3aa: ASSPRQDSYNEQF
j_gene: TRBJ2-1
v_gene: TRBV6-5

CDR3aa: ASSLGASGGTEQF
j_gene: TRBJ2-1
v_gene: TRBV7-6

CDR3aa: ASSGQDNQPQH
j_gene: TRBJ1-5
v_gene: TRBV2

CDR3aa: ASRQGRGTEAF
j_gene: TRBJ1-1
v_gene: TRBV11-2

CDR3aa: ASSYSKGGVTDTQY
j_gene: TRBJ2-3
v_gene: TRBV6-5

CDR3aa: ASSELRAVGDISGPGELF
j_gene: TRBJ2-2
v_gene: TRBV6-1

CDR3aa: ASSPDRGLAQPQH
j_gene: TRBJ1-5
v_gene: TRBV7-6

CDR3aa: AIRGTVADNEQF
j_gene: TRBJ2-1
v_gene: TRBV10-3

CDR3aa: ASSTLGVHYGYT
j_gene: TRBJ1-2
v_gene: TRBV7-8

CDR3aa: ASSLELAGGSNTQY
j_gene: TRBJ2-3
v_gene: TRBV7-2

CDR3aa: ASSPRDSGGYEQF
j_gene: TRBJ2-1
v_gene: TRBV7-8

CDR3aa: ASSPRAGQVEQY
j_gene: TRBJ2-7
v_gene: TRBV4-2

CDR3aa: ASSLDRVTDTGELF
j_gene: TRBJ2-2
v_gene: TRBV11-2

CDR3aa: ASSYSTFSTEAF
j_gene: TRBJ1-1
v_gene: TRBV6-6

CDR3aa: ASSQRGSTDTQY
j_gene: TRBJ2-3
v_gene: TRBV7-3

CDR3aa: ASKVTGVTEAF
j_gene: TRBJ1-1
v_gene: TRBV11-2